The sequence of this T cell receptor (beta chain) was determined in a study of response to subunit inactivated influenza vaccine. Study-level points and caveats: Few new T cells, the authors suggested, are recruited by each seasonal influenza vaccination.

V was trimmed by 4 bases and J by 0 bases, leaving 29 bases between them. The CDR3 spans 21 residues. Regarding this clonotype: Its antigen is not known.

MiXCR, run by TCRdb on the RT-PCR reads, gives a single entry per CDR3 protein. The sample has 710,000 or so distinct CDR3 sequences; approximately 14% are singletons. Here the sequenced sample was PBMCs from blood, taken 11 to 12 days after vaccination. This clonotype originated in a man between 50 and 59 years old who received an inactivated influenza vaccine. This chain connects TRBV12-3 or TRBV12-4 to TRBJ2-3; the D is unclear. The CDR3 coding sequence is TGTGCCAGCAGTTCCTTCCCTCCCACGTTCGAAGTGGGCAATAGCACAGATACGCAGTATTTT. Its translation is CASSSFPPTFEVGNSTDTQYF.